The T cell receptor beta chain described here comes from a study of tumor and adjacent non-tumor tissue in lung cancer. General study results and limits: Significantly higher TCR diversity was found in tumor than normal lung. Normal lung showed higher cumulative top 100 clone frequency than tumor. Shorter survival was associated with higher TCR diversity in tumors.

Remarks on this clonotype: Its antigen is still unknown. This sequence may be a read error, since a much larger clone differs from it by one base.

No cell sorting was done before RNA was extracted from the tissue. Chemotherapy-naive patients with new lung cancer underwent thoracic surgery in China, August–late 2014. The germline gives CDR1 DFQATT, CDR2 SNEGSKA (reference sequence). The CDR3 is 15 residues long. J gave up 8 bases and V 3 bases, and 8 bases lay outside the gene matches. Three rounds of nested PCR, following a modified ARM-PCR protocol, produced the TCRbeta library. From the multiplex PCR reads, TCRdb called clonotypes with MiXCR, one entry per CDR3 protein. This table has about 110,000 distinct CDR3 sequences, 75% appearing once. Sequencing was carried out using lung tumor tissue. This TCR derives from a woman in her fifties or sixties with non-small cell lung cancer. The chain employs TRBV20-1 and TRBJ2-1; TRBD2 aligns across 12 bases. As DNA, the CDR3 is TGCAGTGCTAGCCGGTCCGCTAGCGGGAGGGATGAGCAGTTCTTC. Translation: CSASRSASGRDEQFF.